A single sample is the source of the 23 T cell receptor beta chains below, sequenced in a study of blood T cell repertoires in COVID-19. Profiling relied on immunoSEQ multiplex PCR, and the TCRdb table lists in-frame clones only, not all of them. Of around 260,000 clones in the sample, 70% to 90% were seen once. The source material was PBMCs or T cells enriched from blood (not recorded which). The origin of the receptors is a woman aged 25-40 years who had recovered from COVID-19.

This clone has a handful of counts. The CDR3 reads CASSLGHQNTGELFF. Here the CDR3 DNA reads TGCGCCAGCAGCTTGGGGCACCAGAACACCGGGGAGCTGTTTTTT. V and J are TRBV5-1 and TRBJ2-2; D remains ambiguous. Trimming stripped 0 bases from V and 1 base from J, with 7 bases between. The germline V gene has CDR1 SGHRS and CDR2 YFSETQ. The CDR3 covers 15 residues.

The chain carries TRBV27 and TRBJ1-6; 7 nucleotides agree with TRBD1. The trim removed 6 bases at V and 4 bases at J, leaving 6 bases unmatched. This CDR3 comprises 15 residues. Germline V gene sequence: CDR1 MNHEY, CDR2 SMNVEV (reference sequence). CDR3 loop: CASSSTGRYNSPLHF. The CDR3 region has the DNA TGTGCCAGCAGCTCGACAGGGAGGTATAATTCACCCCTCCACTTT.

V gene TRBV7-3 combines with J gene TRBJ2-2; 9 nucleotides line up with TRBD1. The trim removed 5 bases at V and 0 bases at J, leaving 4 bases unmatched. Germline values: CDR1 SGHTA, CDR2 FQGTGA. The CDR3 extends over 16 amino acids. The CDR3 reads CASSATGGANTGELFF. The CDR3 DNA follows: TGTGCCAGCAGCGCAACAGGGGGCGCGAACACCGGGGAGCTGTTTTTT.

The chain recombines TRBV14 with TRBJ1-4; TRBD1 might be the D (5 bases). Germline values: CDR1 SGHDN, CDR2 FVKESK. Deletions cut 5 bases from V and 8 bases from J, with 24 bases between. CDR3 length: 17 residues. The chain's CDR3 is CASSNRSPSGPHEKLFF. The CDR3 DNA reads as TGTGCCAGCAGCAACCGATCCCCGTCAGGGCCCCACGAAAAACTGTTTTTT.

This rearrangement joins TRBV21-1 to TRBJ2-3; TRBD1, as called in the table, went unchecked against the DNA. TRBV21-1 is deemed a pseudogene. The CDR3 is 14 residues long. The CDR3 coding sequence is TGTGCCAGCAAAAACAGGGTGGCGACAGATACGCAGTATTTT. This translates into CASKNRVATDTQYF.

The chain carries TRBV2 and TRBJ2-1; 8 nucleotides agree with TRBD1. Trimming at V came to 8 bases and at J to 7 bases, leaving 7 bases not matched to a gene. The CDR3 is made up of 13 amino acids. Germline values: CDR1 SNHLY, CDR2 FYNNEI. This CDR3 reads CASQRQGMNEQFF. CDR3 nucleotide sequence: TGTGCCAGCCAAAGACAGGGGATGAATGAGCAGTTCTTC.

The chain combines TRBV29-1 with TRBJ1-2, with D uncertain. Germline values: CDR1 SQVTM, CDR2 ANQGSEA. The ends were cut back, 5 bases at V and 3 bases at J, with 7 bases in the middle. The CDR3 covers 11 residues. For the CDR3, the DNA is TGCAGCGTTCAACAGTACTATGGCTACACCTTC. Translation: CSVQQYYGYTF. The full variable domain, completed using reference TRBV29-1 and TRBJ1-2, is SAVISQKPSRDICQRGTSLTIQCQVDSQVTMMFWYRQQPGQSLTLIATANQGSEATYESGFVIDKFPISRPNLTFSTLTVSNMSPEDSSIYLCSVQQYYGYTFGSGTRLTVV.

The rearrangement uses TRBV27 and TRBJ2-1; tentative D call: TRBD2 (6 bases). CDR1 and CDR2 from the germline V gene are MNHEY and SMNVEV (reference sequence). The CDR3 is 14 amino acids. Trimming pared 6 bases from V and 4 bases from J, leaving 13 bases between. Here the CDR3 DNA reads TGTGCCAGCAGGGGACTCTCTCATTACAATGAGCAGTTCTTC. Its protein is CASRGLSHYNEQFF.

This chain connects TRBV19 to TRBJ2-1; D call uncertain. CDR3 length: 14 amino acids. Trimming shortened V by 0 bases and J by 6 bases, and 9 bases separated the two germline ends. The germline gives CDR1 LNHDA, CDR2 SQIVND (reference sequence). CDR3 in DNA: TGTGCCAGTAGTATAGAGGCTCGATCCAATGAGCAGTTCTTC. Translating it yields CASSIEARSNEQFF.

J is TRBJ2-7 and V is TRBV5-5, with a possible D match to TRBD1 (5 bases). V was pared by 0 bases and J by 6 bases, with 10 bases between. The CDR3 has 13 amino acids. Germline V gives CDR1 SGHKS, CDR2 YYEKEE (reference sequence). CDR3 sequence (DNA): TGTGCCAGCAGCTTGGACATTCAGGGCGAGCAGTACTTC. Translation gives CASSLDIQGEQYF.

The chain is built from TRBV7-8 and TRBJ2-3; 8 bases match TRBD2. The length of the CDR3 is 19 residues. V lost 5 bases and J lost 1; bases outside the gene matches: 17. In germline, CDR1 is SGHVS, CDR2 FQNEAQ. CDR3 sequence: CASSHTRGERTLGTDTQYF. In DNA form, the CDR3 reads TGTGCCAGCAGCCACACGCGGGGGGAGCGGACCCTCGGCACAGATACGCAGTATTTT.

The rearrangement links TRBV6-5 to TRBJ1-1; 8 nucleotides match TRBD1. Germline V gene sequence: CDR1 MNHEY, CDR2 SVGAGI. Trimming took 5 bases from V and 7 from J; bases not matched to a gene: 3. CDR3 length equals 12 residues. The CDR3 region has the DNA TGTGCCAGCAGTCAGACAGGGGTTGAAGCTTTCTTT. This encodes CASSQTGVEAFF.

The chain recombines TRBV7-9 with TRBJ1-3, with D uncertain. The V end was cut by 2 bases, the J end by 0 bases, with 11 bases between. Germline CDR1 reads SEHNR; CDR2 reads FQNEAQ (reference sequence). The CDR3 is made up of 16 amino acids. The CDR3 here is CASSLTAGLSGNTIYF. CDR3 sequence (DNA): TGTGCCAGCAGCTTAACGGCGGGCCTCTCTGGAAACACCATATATTTT.

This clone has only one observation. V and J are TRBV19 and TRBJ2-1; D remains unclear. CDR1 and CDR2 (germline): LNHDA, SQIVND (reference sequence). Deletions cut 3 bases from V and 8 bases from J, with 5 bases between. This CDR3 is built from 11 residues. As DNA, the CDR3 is TGTGCCAGTAGTATCCGGGATGAGCAGTTCTTC. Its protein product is CASSIRDEQFF.

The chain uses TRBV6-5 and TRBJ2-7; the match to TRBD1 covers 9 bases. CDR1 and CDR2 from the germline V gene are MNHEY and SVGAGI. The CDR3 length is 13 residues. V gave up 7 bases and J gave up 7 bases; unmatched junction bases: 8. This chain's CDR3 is CASMTGGVGEQYF. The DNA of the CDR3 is TGTGCCAGCATGACAGGGGGGGTCGGAGAGCAGTACTTC.

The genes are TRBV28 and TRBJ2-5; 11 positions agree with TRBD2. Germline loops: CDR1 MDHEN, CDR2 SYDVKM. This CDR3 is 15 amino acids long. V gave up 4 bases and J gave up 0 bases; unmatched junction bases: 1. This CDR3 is CASSSLAGDQETQYF. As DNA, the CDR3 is TGTGCCAGCAGTTCACTAGCGGGAGACCAAGAGACCCAGTACTTC.

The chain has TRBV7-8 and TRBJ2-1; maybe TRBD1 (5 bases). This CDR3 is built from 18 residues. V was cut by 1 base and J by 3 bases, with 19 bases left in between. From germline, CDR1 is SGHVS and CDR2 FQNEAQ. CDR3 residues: CASSLVSRAIVFYNEQFF. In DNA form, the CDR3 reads TGTGCCAGCAGCTTAGTTTCCAGGGCCATAGTTTTCTACAATGAGCAGTTCTTC.

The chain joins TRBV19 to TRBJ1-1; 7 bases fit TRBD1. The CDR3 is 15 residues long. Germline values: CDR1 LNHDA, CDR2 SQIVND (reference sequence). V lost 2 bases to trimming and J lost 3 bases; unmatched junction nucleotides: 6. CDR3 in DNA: TGTGCCAGTAGTATATTGGGGCAGGGGGACACTGAAGCTTTCTTT. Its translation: CASSILGQGDTEAFF.

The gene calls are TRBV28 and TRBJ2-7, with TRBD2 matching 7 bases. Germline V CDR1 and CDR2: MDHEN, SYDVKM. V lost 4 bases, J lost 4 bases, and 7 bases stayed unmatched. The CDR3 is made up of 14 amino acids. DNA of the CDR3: TGTGCCAGCAGTTCCCCTAGCGGCACGTACGAGCAGTACTTC. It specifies CASSSPSGTYEQYF. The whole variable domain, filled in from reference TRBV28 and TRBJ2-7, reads DVKVTQSSRYLVKRTGEKVFLECVQDMDHENMFWYRQDPGLGLRLIYFSYDVKMKEKGDIPEGYSVSREKKERFSLILESASTNQTSMYLCASSSPSGTYEQYFGPGTRLTVT.

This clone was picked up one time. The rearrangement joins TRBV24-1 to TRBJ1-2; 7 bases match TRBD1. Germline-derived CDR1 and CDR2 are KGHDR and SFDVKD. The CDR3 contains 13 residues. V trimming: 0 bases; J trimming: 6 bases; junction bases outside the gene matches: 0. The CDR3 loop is CATSDLTGDGYTF. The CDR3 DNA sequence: TGTGCCACCAGTGATTTGACAGGGGATGGCTACACCTTC.

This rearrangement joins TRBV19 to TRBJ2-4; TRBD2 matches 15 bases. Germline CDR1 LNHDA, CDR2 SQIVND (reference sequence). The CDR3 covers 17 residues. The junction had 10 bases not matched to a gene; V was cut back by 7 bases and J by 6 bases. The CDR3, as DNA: TGTGCCAGTACCGAGGGGGGACTAGCGGGAGGCCGAAACATTCAGTACTTC. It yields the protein CASTEGGLAGGRNIQYF.

The CDR3, as DNA: TGTGCCAGCAGTTTATTTCTGGGACAGGGGAACTCTGGAAACACCATATATTTT. The encoded protein is CASSLFLGQGNSGNTIYF. The chain couples TRBV28 to TRBJ1-3; 10 nucleotides agree with TRBD1. The CDR3 totals 18 residues. Germline V gene data show CDR1 as MDHEN and CDR2 as SYDVKM. The junction had 6 bases not matched to a gene; V was cut back by 1 base and J by 0 bases.

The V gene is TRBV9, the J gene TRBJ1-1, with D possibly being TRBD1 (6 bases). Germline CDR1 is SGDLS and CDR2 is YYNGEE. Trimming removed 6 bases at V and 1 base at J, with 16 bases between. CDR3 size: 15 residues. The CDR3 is CASNTQGGKNTEAFF. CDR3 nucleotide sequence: TGTGCCAGCAACACCCAAGGGGGAAAGAACACTGAAGCTTTCTTT.